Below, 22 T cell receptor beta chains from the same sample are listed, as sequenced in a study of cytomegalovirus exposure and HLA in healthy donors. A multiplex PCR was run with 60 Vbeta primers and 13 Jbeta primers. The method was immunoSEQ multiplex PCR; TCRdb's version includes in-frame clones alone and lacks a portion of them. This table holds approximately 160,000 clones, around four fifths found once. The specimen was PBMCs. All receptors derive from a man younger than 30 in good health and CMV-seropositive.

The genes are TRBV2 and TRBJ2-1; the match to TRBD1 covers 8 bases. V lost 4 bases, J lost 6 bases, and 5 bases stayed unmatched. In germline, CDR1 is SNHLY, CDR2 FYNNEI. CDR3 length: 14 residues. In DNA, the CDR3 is TGTGCCAGCAGTGTGGGACAGGAGATCAATGAGCAGTTCTTC. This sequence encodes CASSVGQEINEQFF.

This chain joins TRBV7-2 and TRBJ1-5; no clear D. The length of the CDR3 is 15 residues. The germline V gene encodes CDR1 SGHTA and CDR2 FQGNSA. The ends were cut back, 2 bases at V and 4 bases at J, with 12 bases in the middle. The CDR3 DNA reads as TGTGCCAGCAGCTTAACCTTCGGCGGTAATCAGCCCCAGCATTTT. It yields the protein CASSLTFGGNQPQHF.

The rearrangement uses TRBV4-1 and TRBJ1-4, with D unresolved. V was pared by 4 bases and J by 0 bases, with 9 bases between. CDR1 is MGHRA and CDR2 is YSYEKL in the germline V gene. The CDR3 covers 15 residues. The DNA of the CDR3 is TGCGCCAGCAGCCCTTCACCAGCAACTAATGAAAAACTGTTTTTT. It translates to CASSPSPATNEKLFF.

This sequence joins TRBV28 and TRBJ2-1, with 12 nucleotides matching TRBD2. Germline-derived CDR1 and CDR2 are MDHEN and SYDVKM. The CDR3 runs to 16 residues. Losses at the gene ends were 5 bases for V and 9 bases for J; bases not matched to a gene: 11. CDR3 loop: CASSLRLAGEGGEQFF. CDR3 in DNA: TGTGCCAGCAGTCTCAGACTAGCGGGAGAAGGGGGTGAGCAGTTCTTC.

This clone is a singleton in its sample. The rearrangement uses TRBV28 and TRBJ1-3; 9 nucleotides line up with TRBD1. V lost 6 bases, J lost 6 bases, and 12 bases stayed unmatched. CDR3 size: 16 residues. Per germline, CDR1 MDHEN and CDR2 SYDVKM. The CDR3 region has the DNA TGTGCCAGCAGATCCCCCGGACAGGGGATAGCAAACACCATATATTTT. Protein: CASRSPGQGIANTIYF.

In nucleotides, the CDR3 is TGTGCCAGCAGTGACCAGGGTGCCGCCTTCTATGGCTACACCTTC. Protein sequence: CASSDQGAAFYGYTF. The rearrangement uses TRBV6-1 and TRBJ1-2; D perhaps matches TRBD1 (5 bases). Per germline, CDR1 MNHNS and CDR2 SASEGT. Trimming removed 3 bases from V and 4 bases from J, with 15 bases in between. The CDR3 covers 15 residues.

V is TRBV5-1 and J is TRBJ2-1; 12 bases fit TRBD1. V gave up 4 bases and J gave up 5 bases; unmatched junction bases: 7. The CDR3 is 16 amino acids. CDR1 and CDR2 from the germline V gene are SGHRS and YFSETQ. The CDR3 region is CASSPWDRGQDNEQFF. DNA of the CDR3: TGCGCCAGCAGCCCCTGGGACAGGGGGCAAGACAATGAGCAGTTCTTC. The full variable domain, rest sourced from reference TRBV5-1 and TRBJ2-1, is KAGVTQTPRYLIKTRGQQVTLSCSPISGHRSVSWYQQTPGQGLQFLFEYFSETQRNKGNFPGRFSGRQFSNSRSEMNVSTLELGDSALYLCASSPWDRGQDNEQFFGPGTRLTVL.

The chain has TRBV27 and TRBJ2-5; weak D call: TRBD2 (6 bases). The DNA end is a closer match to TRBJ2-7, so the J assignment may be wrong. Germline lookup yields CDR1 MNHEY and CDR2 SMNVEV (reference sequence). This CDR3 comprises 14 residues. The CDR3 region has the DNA TGTGCCAGCAGTTCGGGGGTGCGGTCCTACGAGCAGTACTTC. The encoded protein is CASSSGVRSYEQYF.

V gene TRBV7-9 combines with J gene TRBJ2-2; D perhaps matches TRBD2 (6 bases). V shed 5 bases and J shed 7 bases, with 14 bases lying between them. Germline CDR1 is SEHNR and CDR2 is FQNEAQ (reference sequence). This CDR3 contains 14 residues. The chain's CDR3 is CASSPRWGDGELFF. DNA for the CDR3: TGTGCCAGCAGCCCCCGTTGGGGGGACGGGGAGCTGTTTTTT.

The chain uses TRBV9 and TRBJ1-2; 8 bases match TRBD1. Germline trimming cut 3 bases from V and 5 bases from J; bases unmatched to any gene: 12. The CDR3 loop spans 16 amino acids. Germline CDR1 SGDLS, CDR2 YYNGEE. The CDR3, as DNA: TGTGCCAGCAGCGAAAATCAGGACAGGGAGGATTATGGCTACACCTTC. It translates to CASSENQDREDYGYTF.

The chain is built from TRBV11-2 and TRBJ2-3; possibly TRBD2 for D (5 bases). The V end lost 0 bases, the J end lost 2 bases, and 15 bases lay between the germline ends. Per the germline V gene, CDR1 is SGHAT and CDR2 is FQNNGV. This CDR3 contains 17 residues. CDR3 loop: CASSLDPPRGYTDTQYF. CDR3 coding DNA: TGTGCCAGCAGCTTAGATCCTCCTCGGGGTTACACAGATACGCAGTATTTT.

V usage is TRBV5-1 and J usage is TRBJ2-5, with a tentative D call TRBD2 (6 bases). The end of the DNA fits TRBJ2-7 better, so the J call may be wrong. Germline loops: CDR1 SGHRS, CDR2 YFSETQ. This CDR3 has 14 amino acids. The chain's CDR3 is CASSLEGFAYEQYF. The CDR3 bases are TGCGCCAGCAGCCTGGAGGGGTTTGCCTACGAGCAGTACTTC.

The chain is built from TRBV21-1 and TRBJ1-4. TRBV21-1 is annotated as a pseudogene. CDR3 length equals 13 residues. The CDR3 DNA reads TGTGCCAGCGGAACCCCCGGAGGGGAAAAACTGTTTTTT. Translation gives CASGTPGGEKLFF.

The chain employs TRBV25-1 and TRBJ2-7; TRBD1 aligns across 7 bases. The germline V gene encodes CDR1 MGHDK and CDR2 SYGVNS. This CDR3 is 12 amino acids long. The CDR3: CASSEPDRVDLV. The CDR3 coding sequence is TGTGCCAGCAGTGAACCCGACAGGGTAGACCTAGTG.

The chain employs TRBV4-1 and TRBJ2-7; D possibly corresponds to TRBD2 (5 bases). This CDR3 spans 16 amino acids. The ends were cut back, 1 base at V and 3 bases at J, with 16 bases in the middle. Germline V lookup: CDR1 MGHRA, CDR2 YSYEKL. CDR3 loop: CASSQALVGSIYEQYF. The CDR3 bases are TGCGCCAGCAGCCAAGCACTAGTGGGGTCGATCTACGAGCAGTACTTC.

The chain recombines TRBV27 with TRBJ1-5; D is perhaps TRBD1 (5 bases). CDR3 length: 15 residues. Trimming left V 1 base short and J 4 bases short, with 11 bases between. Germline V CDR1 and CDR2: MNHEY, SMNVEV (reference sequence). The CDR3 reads CASSLYMGGNQPQHF. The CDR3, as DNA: TGTGCCAGCAGTTTATATATGGGGGGGAATCAGCCCCAGCATTTT.

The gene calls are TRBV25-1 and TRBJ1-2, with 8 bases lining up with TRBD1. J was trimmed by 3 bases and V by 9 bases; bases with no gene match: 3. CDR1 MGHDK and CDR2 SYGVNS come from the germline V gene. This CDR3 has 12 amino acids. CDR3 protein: CASGDRHYGYTF. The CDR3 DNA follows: TGTGCCAGTGGGGACAGGCACTATGGCTACACCTTC.

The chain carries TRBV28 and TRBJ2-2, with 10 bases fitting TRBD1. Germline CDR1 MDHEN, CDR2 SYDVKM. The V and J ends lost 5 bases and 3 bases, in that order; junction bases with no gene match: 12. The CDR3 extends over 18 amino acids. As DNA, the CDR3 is TGTGCCAGCAGTCCACCCGTGGGACAGGGGTCATACACCGGGGAGCTGTTTTTT. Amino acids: CASSPPVGQGSYTGELFF.

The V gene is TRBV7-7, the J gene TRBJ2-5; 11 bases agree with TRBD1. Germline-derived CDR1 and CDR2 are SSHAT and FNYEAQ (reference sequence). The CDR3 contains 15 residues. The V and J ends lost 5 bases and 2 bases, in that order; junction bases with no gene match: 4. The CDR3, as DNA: TGTGCCAGCAGCCCGGGACAGGGGGAGCAAGAGACCCAGTACTTC. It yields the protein CASSPGQGEQETQYF.

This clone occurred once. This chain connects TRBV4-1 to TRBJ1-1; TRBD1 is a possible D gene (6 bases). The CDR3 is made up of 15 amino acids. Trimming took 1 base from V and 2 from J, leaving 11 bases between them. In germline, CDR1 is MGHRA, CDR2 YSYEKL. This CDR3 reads CASSQGGHLNTEAFF. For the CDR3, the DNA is TGCGCCAGCAGCCAAGGGGGACACCTAAACACTGAAGCTTTCTTT.

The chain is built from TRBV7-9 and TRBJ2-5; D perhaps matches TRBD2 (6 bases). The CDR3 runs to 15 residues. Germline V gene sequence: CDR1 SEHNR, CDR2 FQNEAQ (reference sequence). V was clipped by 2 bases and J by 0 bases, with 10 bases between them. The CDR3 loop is CASSLPSEYQETQYF. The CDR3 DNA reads TGTGCCAGCAGCTTACCTAGCGAGTACCAAGAGACCCAGTACTTC.

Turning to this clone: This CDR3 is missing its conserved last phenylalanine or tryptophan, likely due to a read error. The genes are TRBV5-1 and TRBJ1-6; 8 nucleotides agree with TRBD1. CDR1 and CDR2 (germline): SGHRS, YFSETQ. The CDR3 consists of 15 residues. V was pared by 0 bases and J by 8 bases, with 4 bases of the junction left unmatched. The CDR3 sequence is CASSLVAGGYSPLHL. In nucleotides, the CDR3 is TGCGCCAGCAGCTTGGTGGCAGGGGGCTATTCACCCCTCCACCTT.